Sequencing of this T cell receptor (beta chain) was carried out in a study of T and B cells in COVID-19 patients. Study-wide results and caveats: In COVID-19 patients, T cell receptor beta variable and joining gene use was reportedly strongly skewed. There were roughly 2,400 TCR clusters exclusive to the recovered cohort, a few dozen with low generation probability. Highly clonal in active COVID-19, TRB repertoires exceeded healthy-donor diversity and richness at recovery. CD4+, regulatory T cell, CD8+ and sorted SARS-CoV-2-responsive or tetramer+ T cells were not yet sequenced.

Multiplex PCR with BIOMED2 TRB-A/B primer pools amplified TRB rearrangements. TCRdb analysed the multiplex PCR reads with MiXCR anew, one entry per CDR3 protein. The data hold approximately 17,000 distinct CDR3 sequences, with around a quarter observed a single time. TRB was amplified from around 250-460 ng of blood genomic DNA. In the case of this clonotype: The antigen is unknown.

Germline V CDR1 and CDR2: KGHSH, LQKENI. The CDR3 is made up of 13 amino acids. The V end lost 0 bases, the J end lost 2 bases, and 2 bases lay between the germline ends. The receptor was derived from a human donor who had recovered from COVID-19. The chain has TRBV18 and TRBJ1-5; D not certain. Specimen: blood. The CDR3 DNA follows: TGTGCCAGCTCACCACCGGGCAATCAGCCCCAGCATTTT. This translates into CASSPPGNQPQHF.